These 30 T cell receptor beta chains came from one sample sequenced in a study of response to subunit inactivated influenza vaccine. TCRdb reprocessed the RT-PCR reads via MiXCR and lists one record per CDR3 protein. The sample records 700,000 to 800,000 distinct CDR3 sequences, around 18% being singletons. Sequencing used PBMCs from blood, obtained roughly 5 days after vaccination. The receptors stem from a man aged 50 or older who received an inactivated influenza vaccine.

The V call is TRBV7-2, the J call TRBJ2-5, with a weak D call TRBD1 (8 bases). Per the germline V gene, CDR1 is SGHTA and CDR2 is FQGNSA. V dropped 5 bases and J dropped 4 bases, with 17 bases sitting between them. The CDR3 has 15 residues. CDR3 residues: CASSTQGGMRETQYF. CDR3 bases: TGTGCCAGCAGCACACAGGGGGGGATGCGAGAGACCCAGTACTTC.

This clonotype was found a few times. The chain combines TRBV20-1 with TRBJ1-1, with D hard to call. This CDR3 has 13 residues. Trimming removed 6 bases from V and 5 bases from J, with 16 bases in between. In germline, CDR1 is DFQATT, CDR2 SNEGSKA (reference sequence). CDR3 sequence: CSARPRGSTEAFF. CDR3 DNA: TGCAGTGCCAGACCAAGAGGAAGTACTGAAGCTTTCTTT.

The sample holds a few counts of this clonotype. V gene TRBV4-1 combines with J gene TRBJ2-3; 7 nucleotides agree with TRBD2. J was trimmed by 2 bases and V by 4 bases; bases with no gene match: 9. Germline-derived CDR1 and CDR2 are MGHRA and YSYEKL. The CDR3 contains 16 residues. The CDR3 reads CASSRWDYPFTDTQYF. The CDR3 nucleotides are TGCGCCAGCAGCCGATGGGACTACCCTTTCACAGATACGCAGTATTTT.

V usage is TRBV6-2 or TRBV6-3 and J usage is TRBJ2-4, with a possible D match to TRBD1 (6 bases). There are 15 residues in the CDR3. Trimming left V 7 bases short and J 0 bases short, with 13 bases between. Per germline, CDR1 MNHEY and CDR2 SVGEGT. The CDR3 DNA reads TGTGCCAGCATGTCTCCAGGGGTAGCCAAAAACATTCAGTACTTC. It translates to CASMSPGVAKNIQYF.

This clonotype was detected many times. The chain is built from TRBV4-3 and TRBJ2-2; D unclear. The CDR3 length is 13 residues. V shed 5 bases and J shed 0 bases, with 4 bases lying between them. CDR1 is LGHNA, CDR2 YSLEER, per germline. The DNA of the CDR3 is TGCGCCAGCAGCGCATCGAACACCGGGGAGCTGTTTTTT. Translated, it gives CASSASNTGELFF.

This clonotype was observed a few times. This rearrangement joins TRBV4-1 to TRBJ2-1; 7 bases line up with TRBD2. In germline, CDR1 is MGHRA, CDR2 YSYEKL. Trimming at V came to 1 base and at J to 0 bases, leaving 3 bases not matched to a gene. This CDR3 region has 16 residues. DNA of the CDR3: TGCGCCAGCAGCCAAGCGCGGGGGACCTCCTACAATGAGCAGTTCTTC. Translated, it gives CASSQARGTSYNEQFF.

This clonotype was seen only a few times. The rearrangement joins TRBV20-1 to TRBJ2-1; D possibly matches TRBD1 or TRBD2 (5 bases each). V shed 2 bases and J shed 3 bases, with 11 bases lying between them. CDR3 size: 14 residues. In germline, CDR1 is DFQATT, CDR2 SNEGSKA (reference sequence). The CDR3 sequence: CSARQGTYYNEQFF. For the CDR3, the DNA is TGCAGTGCTAGACAAGGGACCTACTACAATGAGCAGTTCTTC.

This clonotype was counted at least ten times. The rearrangement joins TRBV5-1 to TRBJ2-2; D is unresolved. Trimming took 2 bases from V and 5 from J, leaving 7 bases between them. Germline assignment: CDR1 SGHRS and CDR2 YFSETQ. CDR3 length: 13 amino acids. In DNA form, the CDR3 reads TGCGCCAGCAGCTTTCCCGGGACCGGGGAGCTGTTTTTT. Translating it yields CASSFPGTGELFF.

This chain uses TRBV6-5 with TRBJ1-1; D is ambiguous. The CDR3 extends over 16 amino acids. V was pared by 2 bases and J by 5 bases, with 18 bases between. Germline V gene data show CDR1 as MNHEY and CDR2 as SVGAGI. In nucleotides, the CDR3 is TGTGCCAGCAGTTACCGGTATTCGTCTCGTGGGACTGAAGCTTTCTTT. This codes for CASSYRYSSRGTEAFF.

The gene calls are TRBV7-8 and TRBJ2-1; D is uncertain. This CDR3 contains 13 residues. From germline, CDR1 is SGHVS and CDR2 FQNEAQ. V shed 1 base and J shed 9 bases, with 10 bases lying between them. The CDR3 protein is CASSLGRLGEQFF. The CDR3 bases are TGTGCCAGCAGCTTAGGACGTCTTGGTGAGCAGTTCTTC.

Many counts were recorded for this clonotype. The V gene is TRBV7-2, the J gene TRBJ2-7; tentative D call: TRBD1 (6 bases). Germline CDR1 reads SGHTA; CDR2 reads FQGNSA. The CDR3 is 15 amino acids. V lost 4 bases to trimming and J lost 3 bases, with 16 bases between them. CDR3: CASSWTVSSGYEQYF. The DNA of the CDR3 is TGTGCCAGCAGCTGGACAGTTTCCTCAGGCTACGAGCAGTACTTC. Full variable domain (rest looked up from reference TRBV7-2 and TRBJ2-7): GAGVSQSPSNKVTEKGKDVELRCDPISGHTALYWYRQSLGQGLEFLIYFQGNSAPDKSGLPSDRFSAERTGGSVSTLTIQRTQQEDSAVYLCASSWTVSSGYEQYFGPGTRLTVT.

The CDR3 spells CASSSGPASGNTIYF. CDR3 coding DNA: TGTGCCAGCAGCTCGGGACCGGCCTCTGGAAACACCATATATTTT. The chain employs TRBV5-6 and TRBJ1-3, with D possibly being TRBD1 (5 bases). The germline V and J ends were trimmed by 3 bases and 0 bases, with 10 bases remaining between them. Looked up from germline, CDR1 is SGHDT and CDR2 is YYEEEE. The CDR3 totals 15 residues.

This clonotype was seen ten or more times. The chain joins TRBV20-1 to TRBJ2-1; maybe TRBD2 (6 bases). From germline, CDR1 is DFQATT and CDR2 SNEGSKA (reference sequence). This CDR3 contains 16 residues. V gave up 2 bases and J gave up 0 bases, with 14 bases separating them. In DNA, the CDR3 is TGCAGTGCTAGATCCCTCGGGGGTAGCTCCTACAATGAGCAGTTCTTC. It codes for CSARSLGGSSYNEQFF.

The chain carries TRBV7-8 and TRBJ2-3; TRBD2 matches at 12 bases. The CDR3 is made up of 17 amino acids. Trimming at V came to 5 bases and at J to 2 bases, leaving 8 bases not matched to a gene. Looked up from germline, CDR1 is SGHVS and CDR2 is FQNEAQ. CDR3 protein: CASSPRTSGGFTDTQYF. Written as DNA, the CDR3 is TGTGCCAGCAGCCCACGCACTAGCGGGGGGTTCACAGATACGCAGTATTTT.

This clonotype was observed a single time. The chain employs TRBV10-3 and TRBJ1-3; 9 nucleotides line up with TRBD1. Losses at the gene ends were 6 bases for V and 6 bases for J; bases not matched to a gene: 3. Germline CDR1 reads ENHRY; CDR2 reads SYGVKD. The CDR3 loop spans 13 amino acids. CDR3 amino acids: CAISGQGTNTIYF. CDR3 DNA: TGTGCCATCAGCGGACAGGGGACAAACACCATATATTTT.

Details on this clonotype: A much larger clonotype is one base distant, so this may be a read error. The rearrangement uses TRBV20-1 and TRBJ1-5; D remains unclear. CDR1 is DFQATT, CDR2 SNEGSKA, per germline (reference sequence). V dropped 5 bases and J dropped 2 bases, with 16 bases sitting between them. The CDR3 has 15 amino acids. The CDR3 region is CSAHRGGTGNQPQHF. DNA of the CDR3: TGCAGTGCTCATCGGGGAGGTACGGGCAATCAGCCCCAGCATTTT.

The chain carries TRBV6-2 or TRBV6-3 and TRBJ1-5; D is possibly TRBD1 (5 bases). V shed 8 bases and J shed 0 bases, with 14 bases lying between them. There are 15 residues in the CDR3. Per the germline V gene, CDR1 is MNHEY and CDR2 is SVGEGT. The CDR3 sequence is CASGEGRNSNQPQHF. CDR3 DNA: TGTGCCAGCGGGGAGGGACGGAATAGCAATCAGCCCCAGCATTTT.

The chain employs TRBV12-3 or TRBV12-4 and TRBJ2-3; maybe TRBD2 (6 bases). Trimming stripped 6 bases from V and 6 bases from J, with 13 bases between. The CDR3 has 13 amino acids. CDR3 coding DNA: TGTGCCAGCAGCCCGGGGGTCTCGGATACGCAGTATTTT. It encodes CASSPGVSDTQYF.

This clonotype was detected many times. The gene calls are TRBV5-1 and TRBJ2-3; 11 nucleotides align to TRBD2. Per germline, CDR1 SGHRS and CDR2 YFSETQ. V was clipped by 4 bases and J by 4 bases; unmatched bases: 5. The CDR3 loop spans 15 amino acids. CDR3 coding DNA: TGCGCCAGCAGCCTTAGCGGGGGGGCGGCAGATACGCAGTATTTT. This translates into CASSLSGGAADTQYF.

This clonotype was observed a handful of times. The gene calls are TRBV2 and TRBJ2-7; perhaps TRBD1 as D (6 bases). Germline V gene lookup returns CDR1 SNHLY and CDR2 FYNNEI. This CDR3 has 14 amino acids. V lost 6 bases and J lost 4, with 16 bases in between. CDR3 region: CASRPGTPRYEQYF. In DNA, the CDR3 is TGTGCCAGCAGACCCGGGACACCGCGATACGAGCAGTACTTC.

This clonotype showed up just a few times. Because the CDR3's place on the DNA is in doubt, the DNA is left out and the CDR3 is given as listed by TCRdb. This sequence joins TRBV7-5 and TRBJ2-1; the table calls TRBD1, which could not be checked here. TRBV7-5 represents a pseudogene. Both ends counted, the CDR3 spans 17 residues. The CDR3 protein is CISVSEAQADSHNEQFF.

The gene calls are TRBV19 and TRBJ2-3, with D hard to call. V lost 7 bases and J 6 bases, leaving 14 bases between the germline ends. CDR3 size: 13 residues. Per the germline V gene, CDR1 is LNHDA and CDR2 is SQIVND (reference sequence). CDR3 residues: CASTPRYRDTQYF. DNA for the CDR3: TGTGCCAGTACCCCAAGATATCGGGATACGCAGTATTTT.

The J gene is TRBJ1-1, the V gene TRBV2; TRBD1 is a possible D gene (6 bases). Trimming removed 4 bases at V and 5 bases at J, with 14 bases between. The germline V gene encodes CDR1 SNHLY and CDR2 FYNNEI. This CDR3 comprises 14 residues. CDR3 sequence: CASSARGAFTEAFF. CDR3 in DNA: TGTGCCAGCAGTGCACGGGGGGCGTTTACTGAAGCTTTCTTT. The full variable domain, with the rest looked up from reference TRBV2 and TRBJ1-1, is EPEVTQTPSHQVTQMGQEVILRCVPISNHLYFYWYRQILGQKVEFLVSFYNNEISEKSEIFDDQFSVERPDGSNFTLKIRSTKLEDSAMYFCASSARGAFTEAFFGQGTRLTVV.

The J gene is TRBJ2-7, the V gene TRBV25-1; 12 nucleotides match TRBD1. Germline-derived CDR1 and CDR2 are MGHDK and SYGVNS. This CDR3 spans 16 amino acids. V was pared by 4 bases and J by 9 bases, with 13 bases of the junction left unmatched. This chain's CDR3 is CASSGPLGDRGRGQYF. DNA of the CDR3: TGTGCCAGCAGTGGCCCCCTCGGGGACAGGGGGCGCGGGCAGTACTTC.

This clonotype was counted ten times or more. V usage is TRBV6-6 and J usage is TRBJ2-5; no reliable D call. V lost 2 bases to trimming and J lost 5 bases, with 6 bases between them. This CDR3 has 12 amino acids. Germline CDR1 and CDR2: MNHNY and SVGAGI (reference sequence). CDR3 sequence: CASSYDWETQYF. The CDR3, as DNA: TGTGCCAGCAGTTACGATTGGGAGACCCAGTACTTC.

The table lists this clonotype with a few counts. The chain has TRBV20-1 and TRBJ2-6; D gene unclear. Germline V gene lookup returns CDR1 DFQATT and CDR2 SNEGSKA (reference sequence). V was pared by 3 bases and J by 2 bases, with 5 bases between. The CDR3 runs to 13 residues. Here the CDR3 DNA reads TGCAGTGCTAGGACCCCTGGGGCCAACGTCCTGACTTTC. Protein product: CSARTPGANVLTF.

This chain uses TRBV9 with TRBJ2-5, with 11 bases identical to TRBD2. The germline gives CDR1 SGDLS, CDR2 YYNGEE. V shed 2 bases, J shed 5 bases, and the junction held 5 bases outside the gene matches. The CDR3 covers 15 residues. The CDR3 nucleotides read TGTGCCAGCAGCGTTAGCGGGGGGGTGAGGGAGACCCAGTACTTC. Translation: CASSVSGGVRETQYF.

This clonotype was seen ten or more times. The rearrangement joins TRBV30 to TRBJ1-1; unclear D gene. Germline V gene sequence: CDR1 GTSNPN, CDR2 SVGIG (reference sequence). There are 12 residues in the CDR3. The V and J ends lost 5 bases and 3 bases respectively, with 10 bases between them. As DNA, the CDR3 is TGTGCCTGGGACGCATATTACACTGAAGCTTTCTTT. It codes for CAWDAYYTEAFF. Full variable domain (outside the CDR3, taken from reference TRBV30 and TRBJ1-1): SQTIHQWPATLVQPVGSPLSLECTVEGTSNPNLYWYRQAAGRGLQLLFYSVGIGQISSEVPQNLSASRPQDRQFILSSKKLLLSDSGFYLCAWDAYYTEAFFGQGTRLTVV.

V is TRBV20-1 and J is TRBJ2-7, with D unresolved. The germline CDR1 and CDR2 sequences are DFQATT and SNEGSKA (reference sequence). With 6 bases removed from V and 2 bases from J, the gap between germline ends came to 20 bases. The CDR3 sequence is 15 residues long. The CDR3 here is CSANRAGFPAYEQYF. CDR3 nucleotide sequence: TGCAGTGCCAATAGGGCCGGGTTCCCGGCCTACGAGCAGTACTTC.

This clonotype was seen just once. The rearrangement uses TRBV6-2 or TRBV6-3 and TRBJ2-7; possibly TRBD1 for D (5 bases). CDR3 length: 11 amino acids. CDR1 and CDR2 from the germline V gene are MNHEY and SVGEGT. Trimming left V 8 bases short and J 2 bases short, with 7 bases between. The CDR3 nucleotides read TGTGCCAGCCGCAGGGCCTACGAGCAGTACTTC. Encoded protein: CASRRAYEQYF.